The sequence of this T cell receptor (beta chain) was determined in a study of blood T cell repertoires in COVID-19. Study details: Whether acute or convalescent, the COVID-19 samples came from the United States, Italy and Spain.

Clones were sequenced by immunoSEQ multiplex PCR, and TCRdb holds only the in-frame ones, with some missing. The top ten hold about 2.3% of the sample, which has under 150,000 clones, approximately 86% seen once. This CDR3 contains 18 residues. Germline values: CDR1 LGHNA, CDR2 YSLEER. Trimming left V 0 bases short and J 2 bases short, with 17 bases between. This clonotype was obtained from a woman aged 45 to 65 who had recovered from COVID-19. Sequenced material: PBMCs or T cells enriched from blood (not recorded which). The J gene is TRBJ1-3, the V gene TRBV4-3; D might be TRBD1 (6 bases). CDR3 in DNA: TGCGCCAGCAGCCAAGATGCGGGGGGCATCTCAGCTGGAAACACCATATATTTT. This encodes CASSQDAGGISAGNTIYF.